This T cell receptor beta chain was documented in a study of PD-1 blockade in classical Hodgkin lymphoma. The study's findings and limits: The diversity seen at baseline in complete responders resembled that of newly diagnosed patients.

V dropped 1 base and J dropped 11 bases, with 19 bases sitting between them. CDR3 length: 15 residues. CDR1 is SGHRS and CDR2 is YFSETQ in the germline V gene. This clone was counted only a few times. What it binds is not known. Time point in this sample: cycle 4 day 1 (C4D1), after less than 7 weeks of nivolumab. Brentuximab vedotin exposure varied among the patients, all of whom had relapsed after autologous stem cell transplantation. The protocol was immunoSEQ multiplex PCR, while the TCRdb copy is restricted to in-frame clones and leaves out a portion. The repertoire consists of 40,000 to 65,000 clones, with about 89% occurring once and the leading ten covering around 7.1%.

The chain carries TRBV5-1 and TRBJ2-1; TRBD2 is a possible D gene (5 bases). The source of this sequence is a human donor with classical Hodgkin lymphoma. This material consisted of peripheral blood mononuclear cells (PBMCs), taken before the fourth cycle of nivolumab. CDR3 bases: TGCGCCAGCAGCTTGTATAGCGACTACTCCGGGAAGCAGTTCTTC. This sequence encodes CASSLYSDYSGKQFF.